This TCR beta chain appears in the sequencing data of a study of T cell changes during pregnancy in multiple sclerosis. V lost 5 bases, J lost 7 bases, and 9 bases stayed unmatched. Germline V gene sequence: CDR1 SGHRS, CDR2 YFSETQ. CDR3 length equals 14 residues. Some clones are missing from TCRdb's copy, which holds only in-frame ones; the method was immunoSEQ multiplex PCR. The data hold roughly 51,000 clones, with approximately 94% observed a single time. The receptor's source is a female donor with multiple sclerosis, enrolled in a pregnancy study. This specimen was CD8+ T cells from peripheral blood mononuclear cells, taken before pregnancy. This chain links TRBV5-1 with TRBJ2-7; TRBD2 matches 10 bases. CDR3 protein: CASSQAGGPREQYF. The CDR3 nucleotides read TGCGCCAGCAGTCAAGCGGGAGGGCCGCGGGAGCAGTACTTC.